Listed below are T cell receptor beta chains from one sample, sequenced in a study of regulatory dendritic cells for organ transplantation. Generated by immunoSEQ multiplex PCR, the TCRdb table keeps only in-frame clones and is missing some. The sample yields some 29,000 clones, approximately 79% seen once. Sample: memory CD4+ T cells from blood. These TCRs come from a human donor in good health. CDR3s include the opening cysteine and the closing phenylalanine or tryptophan. A D gene is named only where the DNA matches it firmly. Where a row states a size, it is once, few, many or the class of an expanded clone; other rows omit it.

cdr3_length,d_call,clone_size,j_call,v_call,cdr3_aa,cdr3_nt
16,.,.,TRBJ2-1,TRBV6-6,CASSYADWGSYNEQFF,TGTGCCAGCAGTTACGCCGACTGGGGATCCTACAATGAGCAGTTCTTC
16,TRBD1,.,TRBJ2-2,TRBV5-8,CASSLVGTGNTGELFF,TGTGCCAGCAGCTTAGTGGGGACAGGGAACACCGGGGAGCTGTTTTTT
16,.,.,TRBJ2-7,TRBV7-2,CASSPRVGQRNYEQYF,TGTGCCAGCAGCCCTAGGGTCGGACAGAGAAACTACGAGCAGTACTTC
13,.,few,TRBJ1-3,TRBV14,CASRRTVGNTIYF,TGTGCCAGCAGGCGGACAGTTGGAAACACCATATATTTT
14,.,.,TRBJ2-5,TRBV7-2,CASSLAAPRETQYF,TGTGCCAGCAGCTTAGCCGCCCCAAGGGAGACCCAGTACTTC
16,TRBD1,.,TRBJ2-1,TRBV15,CATSRDGTGDYHEQFF,TGTGCCACCAGCAGGGACGGGACAGGGGACTACCATGAGCAGTTCTTC
14,.,.,TRBJ2-7,TRBV9,CASSPRQGLYEQYF,TGTGCCAGCAGCCCCAGACAGGGACTGTACGAGCAGTACTTC
15,.,.,TRBJ2-5,TRBV7-3,CASSLSGEGRETQYF,TGTGCCAGCAGCTTATCAGGGGAGGGTCGGGAGACCCAGTACTTC
16,TRBD1,.,TRBJ2-5,TRBV5-1,CASSPRTGAQGETQYF,TGCGCCAGCAGCCCAAGGACAGGGGCCCAGGGGGAGACCCAGTACTTC
15,TRBD2,.,TRBJ2-2,TRBV6-6,CASSSPSSGGGELFF,TGTGCCAGCAGTTCCCCCTCTAGCGGGGGCGGGGAGCTGTTTTTT
14,.,.,TRBJ2-3,TRBV30,CAWSTPRGTDTQYF,TGTGCCTGGAGCACGCCTCGCGGGACAGATACGCAGTATTTT
14,.,.,TRBJ2-7,TRBV9,CASSVGLASVEQYF,TGTGCCAGCAGCGTAGGATTGGCCAGCGTCGAGCAGTACTTC
18,TRBD2,.,TRBJ2-2,TRBV4-3,CASSQSALAGGLGGELFF,TGCGCCAGCAGCCAGTCCGCCCTAGCGGGGGGCCTTGGCGGGGAGCTGTTTTTT
14,TRBD1,.,TRBJ1-1,TRBV7-9,CASSFATGPAEAFF,TGTGCCAGCAGTTTTGCGACAGGGCCTGCTGAAGCTTTCTTT
15,.,.,TRBJ1-1,TRBV28,CASSLPQGGGTEAFF,TGTGCCAGCAGTTTGCCTCAAGGAGGGGGCACTGAAGCTTTCTTT
15,.,few,TRBJ1-2,TRBV7-9,CASSSDLRGFYGYTF,TGTGCCAGCAGCTCGGACCTCCGGGGCTTCTATGGCTACACCTTC
15,TRBD2,.,TRBJ2-7,TRBV6-6,CASSDSGGSSYEQYF,TGTGCCAGCAGTGATAGCGGGGGGAGCTCCTACGAGCAGTACTTC
13,.,once,TRBJ2-4,TRBV15,CATSRQNLGIQYF,TGTGCCACCAGCAGACAGAATCTGGGCATTCAGTACTTC
16,.,.,TRBJ2-2,TRBV27,CASSLTAVLGTGELFF,TGTGCCAGCAGTTTAACTGCAGTCCTCGGGACCGGGGAGCTGTTTTTT
14,TRBD1,.,TRBJ2-7,TRBV5-1,CASKAGQGLGEQYF,TGCGCCAGCAAAGCCGGACAGGGTTTAGGCGAGCAGTACTTC
14,.,.,TRBJ2-7,TRBV21-1,CASSKLGLLPEQYF,TGTGCCAGCAGCAAATTAGGACTACTCCCCGAGCAGTACTTC
15,TRBD1,.,TRBJ2-2,TRBV9,CASSVGDRGFGELFF,TGTGCCAGCAGCGTAGGGGACAGGGGCTTCGGGGAGCTGTTTTTT
15,TRBD2,.,TRBJ2-7,TRBV11-2,CASSPTGGSSYEQYF,TGTGCCAGCAGCCCGACGGGAGGGAGCTCCTACGAGCAGTACTTC
14,TRBD1,.,TRBJ1-4,TRBV7-9,CASSSGQGNEKLFF,TGTGCCAGCAGCTCTGGACAGGGCAATGAAAAACTGTTTTTT
14,TRBD1,.,TRBJ1-2,TRBV19,CASSITGQGGGYTF,TGTGCCAGTAGTATAACAGGACAGGGTGGTGGCTACACCTTC
13,.,.,TRBJ2-7,TRBV19,CASTPHLGTEQYF,TGTGCCAGTACCCCTCACCTAGGGACCGAGCAGTACTTC
11,.,.,TRBJ2-7,TRBV20-1,CSAADSYEQYF,TGCAGTGCCGCGGACTCCTACGAGCAGTACTTC